The rows below give T cell receptor beta chains drawn from one sample of a study of identical twins. TCRdb used MiXCR to reprocess the 5' RACE reads, holding one entry per CDR3 protein. The data show 230,000 or so distinct CDR3 sequences, with around 8% seen just once and over 2.5% held by the top ten. This sample was shared with a second study, whose subject was yellow fever vaccine responses in identical twins.

The sample taken for sequencing was CD8+ T cells sorted from blood. Receptors were obtained from a woman under 30 in good health. The CDR3 runs from the conserved cysteine through the conserved F or W. The D gene is left open where the match is weak. Size is stated for part of the rows, as once, few or many counts, or as a class when the clone is expanded.

TRBV9	.	.	TRBJ2-5	TGTGCCAGCAGCGCCCTAGCGCGGGAGACCCAGTACTTC	CASSALARETQYF
TRBV4-3	few	TRBD2	TRBJ2-2	TGCGCCAGTAGCGGGAGGGCGAACACCGGGGAGCTGTTTTTT	CASSGRANTGELFF
TRBV5-5	.	.	TRBJ2-7	TGTGCCATCAGGACTGGGCTCTTCTACGAGCAGTACTTC	CAIRTGLFYEQYF
TRBV4-1	few	TRBD1	TRBJ1-1	TGCGCCAGCAGCCAAGTGTTTGGGGACAGCCTCCCGGAAGCTTTCTTT	CASSQVFGDSLPEAFF
TRBV30	few	.	TRBJ1-2	TGTGCCTGGACTATTGGGGGGACTTTGGGCTACACCTTC	CAWTIGGTLGYTF
TRBV7-2	.	TRBD2	TRBJ2-3	TGTGCCAGCAGCTTAACGAGACTAGCGGCATTCCCGACGCAGTATTTT	CASSLTRLAAFPTQYF
TRBV4-2	many	TRBD2	TRBJ2-5	TGTGCCAGCAGTCGTGAGCGGGGTATCCAAGAGACCCAGTACTTC	CASSRERGIQETQYF
TRBV5-1	.	TRBD1	TRBJ2-7	TGCGCCAGCAGCTTTCTCGGGGACAGGGCTCCGTACGAGCAGTACTTC	CASSFLGDRAPYEQYF
TRBV7-2	.	.	TRBJ2-5	TGTGCCAGCAGCTTAGGGCTGGCCGTTGAAGAGACCCAGTACTTC	CASSLGLAVEETQYF
TRBV3-1	many	.	TRBJ2-1	TGTGCCAGCAGCCTTAGGGTGGATGAGCAGTTCTTC	CASSLRVDEQFF
TRBV18	.	TRBD1	TRBJ2-3	TGTGCCAGCTCTGTGGGACAGATACCCACAGATACGCAGTATTTT	CASSVGQIPTDTQYF
TRBV29-1	many	.	TRBJ2-7	TGCAGCGCCAGGGGTAACGAGCAGTACTTC	CSARGNEQYF
TRBV4-2	many	.	TRBJ2-1	TGTGCCAGCAGCCAAGAAGGGTACAATGAGCAGTTCTTC	CASSQEGYNEQFF
TRBV24-1	few	TRBD2	TRBJ2-3	TGTGCCACCAGTGACCCGCTACTAGCGGGGGACCTCACAGATACGCAGTATTTT	CATSDPLLAGDLTDTQYF
TRBV4-1	few	.	TRBJ2-7	TGCGCCAGCAGCCGGGTACAGGGAGACTCCTACGAGCAGTACTTC	CASSRVQGDSYEQYF